This T cell receptor (beta chain) was observed in a study of blood T cell repertoires in COVID-19. CDR3 length equals 15 residues. Germline V CDR1 and CDR2: SNHLY, FYNNEI. Deletions cut 4 bases from V and 0 bases from J, with 12 bases between. Assay used: immunoSEQ multiplex PCR; TCRdb lists only in-frame clones, some missing. Of under 300,000 clones in the sample, around 85% were seen once. J is TRBJ1-2 and V is TRBV2; a weak D match, TRBD1 (5 bases). This clonotype was obtained from a human donor with COVID-19, enrolled during active disease. The donor label of this sample is uncertain. Input material: peripheral blood. The CDR3 DNA reads as TGTGCCAGCAGTGTTGGACACTCCGCTAACTATGGCTACACCTTC. Protein sequence: CASSVGHSANYGYTF.